One sample yielded the 32 T cell receptor beta chains listed below, sequenced in a study of blood T cells in healthy people across ages. Using a J-beta primer mix together with a sample-barcoded 5' primer, a second PCR was run for roughly 7 to 11 cycles. TCRdb reanalysed the 5' RACE reads using MiXCR and keeps one entry per CDR3 protein. Of around 800,000 distinct CDR3 sequences detected, roughly 25% appear once; the ten largest clones hold 3%. This sample was also put to use in a study of T cells of mothers and their children.

Sequencing input: blood. These receptors were taken from a boy between 10 and 17 years old in good health.

The chain is built from TRBV25-1 and TRBJ2-1; a possible D gene is TRBD2 (5 bases). Per germline, CDR1 MGHDK and CDR2 SYGVNS. Trimming shortened V by 11 bases and J by 7 bases, and 18 bases separated the two germline ends. This CDR3 has 13 residues. The CDR3 DNA reads TGTGCCTCTCACCGCAGAGGGCGAAATGAGCAGTTCTTC. Its protein product is CASHRRGRNEQFF.

J is TRBJ2-2 and V is TRBV18; 11 bases align to TRBD2. V gave up 3 bases and J gave up 1 base; unmatched junction bases: 19. The CDR3 length is 22 residues. The germline V gene has CDR1 KGHSH and CDR2 LQKENI. This chain's CDR3 is CASSPTHLLGLAGILNTGELFF. The CDR3 DNA sequence: TGTGCCAGCTCACCGACGCACCTACTTGGACTAGCGGGCATCCTGAACACCGGGGAGCTGTTTTTT.

Comments on this clonotype: Its ends do not fully match the called genes, so a read error is possible. The rearrangement uses TRBV2 and TRBJ2-7, with D unclear. The germline V gene encodes CDR1 SNHLY and CDR2 FYNNEI. The CDR3 is 14 residues long. CDR3 protein: CASVGNSNSYEQYF. The CDR3 bases are TGTGCCAGCGTTGGGAATAGCAATTCCTACGAGCAGTACTTT. Drawing the rest from reference TRBV2 and TRBJ2-7, the complete variable domain is EPEVTQTPSHQVTQMGQEVILRCVPISNHLYFYWYRQILGQKVEFLVSFYNNEISEKSEIFDDQFSVERPDGSNFTLKIRSTKLEDSAMYFCASVGNSNSYEQYFGPGTRLTVT.

The V gene is TRBV12-3 or TRBV12-4, the J gene TRBJ2-5, with D perhaps matching TRBD1 (6 bases). V was clipped by 6 bases and J by 2 bases, with 13 bases between them. The CDR3 consists of 14 residues. DNA of the CDR3: TGTGCCAGCAGAAGACAGGTATCTCAAGAGACCCAGTACTTC. Translating it yields CASRRQVSQETQYF.

This clonotype was found many times. V usage is TRBV7-3 and J usage is TRBJ2-1, with TRBD2 identical over 11 bases. The CDR3 is made up of 15 amino acids. The germline gives CDR1 SGHTA, CDR2 FQGTGA. The ends lost 6 bases at V and 4 bases at J; junction bases unmatched: 5. CDR3 in amino acids: CASSSGTSGYNEQFF. The CDR3 DNA sequence: TGTGCCAGCAGTTCAGGGACTAGCGGTTACAATGAGCAGTTCTTC.

The rearrangement links TRBV9 to TRBJ1-2; perhaps TRBD1 as D (6 bases). The germline V gene has CDR1 SGDLS and CDR2 YYNGEE. V was trimmed by 3 bases and J by 5 bases, leaving 14 bases between them. The length of the CDR3 is 14 residues. CDR3 sequence (DNA): TGTGCCAGCAGCGCGAACCGGGACAAGTATGGCTACACCTTC. This codes for CASSANRDKYGYTF.

This sequence joins TRBV5-1 and TRBJ2-2; 8 nucleotides align to TRBD2. Germline V gives CDR1 SGHRS, CDR2 YFSETQ. CDR3 length equals 15 residues. V trimming: 1 base; J trimming: 8 bases; junction bases outside the gene matches: 7. The CDR3: CASSLPGGAPGELFF. Written as DNA, the CDR3 is TGCGCCAGCAGCTTGCCCGGGGGGGCCCCGGGGGAGCTGTTTTTT.

This clonotype was observed at least ten times. The chain couples TRBV6-6 to TRBJ1-5; no definite D call. The CDR3 runs to 15 residues. CDR1 and CDR2 (germline): MNHNY, SVGAGI (reference sequence). Trimming removed 2 bases from V and 4 bases from J, with 12 bases in between. This CDR3 reads CASSYEEGSNQPQHF. The CDR3 nucleotides are TGTGCCAGCAGTTACGAGGAGGGCTCTAATCAGCCCCAGCATTTT.

Turning to this clonotype: This could be a read error, since a much larger clone is one nucleotide away. The rearrangement links TRBV4-1 to TRBJ1-4; D is possibly TRBD1 (5 bases). The CDR3 has 19 residues. CDR1 MGHRA and CDR2 YSYEKL come from the germline V gene. Trimming shortened V by 2 bases and J by 6 bases, and 25 bases separated the two germline ends. This CDR3 reads CASSQQSTGWAGRDEKLFF. The CDR3, as DNA: TGCGCCAGCAGCCAACAAAGTACGGGCTGGGCAGGGCGAGATGAAAAACTGTTTTTT.

As for this clonotype: The conserved closing phenylalanine or tryptophan is absent in this CDR3, likely reflecting a read error. The chain combines TRBV18 with TRBJ2-4; D is unresolved. Germline V lookup: CDR1 KGHSH, CDR2 LQKENI. The V and J ends lost 6 bases and 0 bases respectively, with 15 bases between them. This CDR3 contains 16 residues. The CDR3 is CASSSQAGVAKNIQYL. CDR3 DNA sequence: TGTGCCAGCTCCTCCCAGGCCGGAGTAGCCAAAAACATTCAGTACCTC.

This clonotype was detected ten times or more. This rearrangement joins TRBV29-1 to TRBJ2-1; the D is unclear. This CDR3 has 14 residues. The germline V and J ends were trimmed by 4 bases and 0 bases, with 10 bases remaining between them. Germline V CDR1 and CDR2: SQVTM, ANQGSEA. The CDR3 loop reads CSVVEISSYNEQFF. The CDR3 bases are TGCAGCGTTGTGGAAATAAGCTCCTACAATGAGCAGTTCTTC.

On this clonotype itself: A junction boundary mismatches the germline segment, possibly from a read error. V is TRBV28 and J is TRBJ2-5, with 8 bases identical to TRBD1. Germline V lookup: CDR1 MDHEN, CDR2 SYDVKM. The CDR3 covers 16 residues. This chain's CDR3 is CASVPAGDRGQGTQYF. The DNA for the CDR3 is TGTGCCAGCGTCCCGGCAGGAGACAGGGGTCAAGGGACCCAGTACTTC.

This clonotype turned up a few times. The genes are TRBV19 and TRBJ1-1, with 8 bases identical to TRBD1. The trim removed 4 bases at V and 9 bases at J, leaving 13 bases unmatched. The CDR3 consists of 15 residues. Germline CDR1 is LNHDA and CDR2 is SQIVND (reference sequence). The DNA of the CDR3 is TGTGCCAGTAGTACGACCTCGCCATGGACAGGGAAAGCTTTCTTT. Protein sequence: CASSTTSPWTGKAFF.

This clonotype was seen a handful of times. This chain joins TRBV5-6 and TRBJ2-1; D is possibly TRBD1 or TRBD2 (5 bases each). The CDR3 is 15 amino acids. The ends were cut back, 4 bases at V and 0 bases at J, with 11 bases in the middle. The germline gives CDR1 SGHDT, CDR2 YYEEEE. The CDR3 nucleotides read TGTGCCAGCAGCGCCGGGACGGTCTCCTACAATGAGCAGTTCTTC. This gives the protein CASSAGTVSYNEQFF.

The V and J genes are TRBV28 and TRBJ1-1; 8 bases match TRBD1. CDR1 is MDHEN and CDR2 is SYDVKM in the germline V gene. With V trimmed by 7 bases and J by 0 bases, 1 base remained unmatched. The CDR3 totals 13 residues. The CDR3 coding sequence is TGTGCCAGCAAGACAGGGGTGAACACTGAAGCTTTCTTT. Translated, it gives CASKTGVNTEAFF.

For the CDR3, the DNA is TGTGCCAGCAGTACCCAGGGGTTTTATGAAAAACTGTTTTTT. This sequence encodes CASSTQGFYEKLFF. The chain combines TRBV7-9 with TRBJ1-4, with a weak D call TRBD1 (6 bases). Trimming stripped 6 bases from V and 6 bases from J, with 14 bases between. This CDR3 has 14 residues. Per the germline V gene, CDR1 is SEHNR and CDR2 is FQNEAQ (reference sequence).

Remarks on this clonotype: The junction differs from germline at one of its ends, possibly a read error. The J gene is TRBJ2-5, the V gene TRBV5-1, with a possible D match to TRBD1 (6 bases). The J call may be incorrect, as the DNA end agrees better with TRBJ2-7. Germline V gives CDR1 SGHRS, CDR2 YFSETQ. The CDR3 loop spans 17 amino acids. CDR3 nucleotides: TGCGCCAGCGGCTTGGAACAGAGGGGGACCCTTTCCCACGAGCAGTACTTC. Residues: CASGLEQRGTLSHEQYF.

This chain links TRBV3-1 with TRBJ2-1; 9 bases map to TRBD2. V was clipped by 0 bases and J by 3 bases; unmatched bases: 3. This CDR3 region has 16 residues. The germline V gene has CDR1 LGHDT and CDR2 YNNKEL (reference sequence). CDR3 sequence reads: CASSQETTSGYNEQFF. CDR3 DNA: TGTGCCAGCAGCCAAGAGACGACTAGCGGCTACAATGAGCAGTTCTTC.

The chain joins TRBV29-1 to TRBJ2-1, with D possibly being TRBD2 (6 bases). The J call may be incorrect, as the DNA end agrees better with TRBJ2-7. Germline V gene sequence: CDR1 SQVTM, CDR2 ANQGSEA. The CDR3 is 12 amino acids. Here the CDR3 reads CSVEIRGYEQYF. CDR3 nucleotides: TGCAGCGTTGAAATTCGGGGGTACGAGCAGTACTTC.

This clonotype was seen a few times. The chain links TRBV27 to TRBJ2-7; D may be TRBD2 (5 bases). Per the germline V gene, CDR1 is MNHEY and CDR2 is SMNVEV (reference sequence). The CDR3 runs 15 residues. V lost 4 bases, J lost 3 bases, and 16 bases lay in between. The CDR3 spells CASSSLGGSLYEQYF. CDR3 DNA: TGTGCCAGCAGTTCACTAGGAGGCTCTCTCTACGAGCAGTACTTC.

The rearrangement joins TRBV12-3 or TRBV12-4 to TRBJ2-6; D gene uncertain. This CDR3 is 18 amino acids long. The ends were cut back, 1 base at V and 0 bases at J, with 13 bases in the middle. CDR3 nucleotide sequence: TGTGCCAGCAGTTTAGAAGGTCGGCTTTTCTCTGGGGCCAACGTCCTGACTTTC. The encoded protein is CASSLEGRLFSGANVLTF.

The gene calls are TRBV29-1 and TRBJ1-2; TRBD1 matches at 9 bases. The CDR3 sequence is 13 residues long. CDR1 SQVTM and CDR2 ANQGSEA come from the germline V gene. V lost 5 bases to trimming and J lost 1 base; unmatched junction nucleotides: 2. DNA for the CDR3: TGCAGCGTTCCGGGACAGGGTAACTATGGCTACACCTTC. Its protein is CSVPGQGNYGYTF.

This clonotype was counted a few times. This chain links TRBV5-1 with TRBJ2-3; D perhaps matches TRBD1 (5 bases). This CDR3 is 14 amino acids long. Germline CDR1 and CDR2: SGHRS and YFSETQ. Trimming took off 3 bases at V and 2 bases at J, with 10 bases between the two ends. CDR3 protein: CASSYRGSTDTQYF. CDR3 coding DNA: TGCGCCAGCAGCTATAGGGGCTCCACAGATACGCAGTATTTT.

The chain couples TRBV6-5 to TRBJ2-5; tentatively, D is TRBD2 (6 bases). V gave up 6 bases and J gave up 5 bases, with 13 bases separating them. CDR3 size: 13 residues. Germline V gene lookup returns CDR1 MNHEY and CDR2 SVGAGI. CDR3 residues: CASREGPPETQYF. CDR3 DNA sequence: TGTGCCAGCAGGGAGGGGCCCCCGGAGACCCAGTACTTC.

In its sample, this clonotype was seen a few times. The gene calls are TRBV20-1 and TRBJ2-1; D gene uncertain. The J call is doubtful: the DNA matches TRBJ2-5 better. This CDR3 comprises 13 residues. Germline CDR1 and CDR2: DFQATT and SNEGSKA (reference sequence). The CDR3 DNA follows: TGCAGTGCTAGAGTGCCGGCACAAGAGACCCAGTACTTC. This sequence encodes CSARVPAQETQYF.

V is TRBV2 and J is TRBJ2-1, with no clear D. With the DNA end fitting TRBJ2-7 better, the J assignment may be wrong. CDR1 and CDR2 (germline): SNHLY, FYNNEI. The CDR3 consists of 11 residues. The CDR3 coding sequence is TGTGCCAGCAGTGAATTGGACGAGCAGTACTTC. Encoded protein: CASSELDEQYF.

This clonotype has more than one count but fewer than ten. The chain combines TRBV5-8 with TRBJ2-2; no reliable D call. V gave up 4 bases and J gave up 7 bases, with 14 bases separating them. The CDR3 has 14 amino acids. Looked up from germline, CDR1 is SGHTS and CDR2 is YDEGEE. CDR3 DNA: TGTGCCAGCAGCAGCAGCGTACATGGCGGGGAGCTGTTTTTT. It yields the protein CASSSSVHGGELFF. The full variable domain, in which reference TRBV5-8 and TRBJ2-2 provide the parts outside the CDR3, is EAGVTQSPTHLIKTRGQQATLRCSPISGHTSVYWYQQALGLGLQFLLWYDEGEERNRGNFPPRFSGRQFPNYSSELNVNALELEDSALYLCASSSSVHGGELFFGEGSRLTVL.

This rearrangement joins TRBV7-2 to TRBJ1-1; the D is unclear. The CDR3 consists of 15 residues. Trimming left V 1 base short and J 1 base short, with 10 bases between. The germline gives CDR1 SGHTA, CDR2 FQGNSA. As DNA, the CDR3 is TGTGCCAGCAGCTTAGTTTGGGGAGGGAACACTGAAGCTTTCTTT. Its translation: CASSLVWGGNTEAFF.

This clonotype has a count of ten or more. The rearrangement joins TRBV6-5 to TRBJ2-5, with TRBD1 matching over 7 bases. The length of the CDR3 is 12 residues. The J segment lost 5 bases and the V segment lost 6 bases, leaving 3 bases of the junction unmatched. Germline values: CDR1 MNHEY, CDR2 SVGAGI. The CDR3 DNA sequence: TGTGCCAGCAGCAACAGGGGCGAGACCCAGTACTTC. Protein product: CASSNRGETQYF.

V and J are TRBV5-1 and TRBJ2-7; possibly TRBD1 for D (5 bases). Germline V gives CDR1 SGHRS, CDR2 YFSETQ. The CDR3 covers 13 residues. The ends were cut back, 4 bases at V and 5 bases at J, with 13 bases in the middle. The CDR3 region has the DNA TGCGCCAGCAGCCCGAGTCCCAGGGACGAGCAGTACTTC. Translated, it gives CASSPSPRDEQYF.

The rearrangement links TRBV3-1 to TRBJ1-3, with no clear D. The V and J ends lost 4 bases and 5 bases respectively, with 6 bases between them. CDR1 is LGHDT and CDR2 is YNNKEL in the germline V gene (reference sequence). The CDR3 totals 12 residues. CDR3 sequence (DNA): TGTGCCAGCAGCCCGGACCGAAACACCATATATTTT. Translation gives CASSPDRNTIYF.

The rearrangement uses TRBV2 and TRBJ2-7; no firm D call. The CDR3 extends over 11 amino acids. Germline CDR1 SNHLY, CDR2 FYNNEI. Trimming left V 4 bases short and J 9 bases short, with 10 bases between. CDR3 in DNA: TGTGCCAGCAGTGGGGCCCCAACGCAGTACTTC. It encodes CASSGAPTQYF. The complete variable domain, with remaining parts taken from reference TRBV2 and TRBJ2-7, reads EPEVTQTPSHQVTQMGQEVILRCVPISNHLYFYWYRQILGQKVEFLVSFYNNEISEKSEIFDDQFSVERPDGSNFTLKIRSTKLEDSAMYFCASSGAPTQYFGPGTRLTVT.